Sequencing of this T cell receptor (beta chain) was carried out in a study of cytomegalovirus exposure and HLA in healthy donors. The CDR3 totals 13 residues. CDR1 is SGHTA and CDR2 is FQGNSA in the germline V gene. The V gene lost 4 bases and the J gene lost 4 bases, with 8 bases spanning the gap. The validation cohort, a group of more than 100 subjects, included the donors and was separate from the roughly 720-subject first cohort. The protocol was immunoSEQ multiplex PCR, while the TCRdb copy is restricted to in-frame clones and leaves out a portion. Counted here are 260,000 or so clones, approximately 87% occurring once; the ten biggest clones make up about 3%.

This TCR derives from a young man in good health and CMV-seronegative. The chain joins TRBV7-2 to TRBJ2-4, with a weak D call TRBD1 (5 bases). The sample taken for sequencing was PBMCs. CDR3 bases: TGTGCCAGCAGCTCCGACAGAAAAAACATTCAGTACTTC. Its protein is CASSSDRKNIQYF.